What follows describes a single TCR beta chain. Antigen: not known. The data originate from a study of beta chain features in type 1 diabetes. Study-wide results and caveats: TCRB CDR3s from Type 1 diabetes patients were moderately but significantly shorter in all four CD4+ subsets. A greater similarity of naive, central memory and Treg TCRB repertoires was seen among patients than among healthy donors.

In germline, CDR1 is SQVTM, CDR2 ANQGSEA. V gave up 4 bases and J gave up 4 bases; unmatched junction bases: 9. The CDR3 loop spans 14 amino acids. Expressed TCRB transcripts got sequenced, as all isolated RNA was reverse transcribed. The average output of naive, central memory and regulatory T cell samples was approximately 3.6 million reads. Produced via immunoSEQ multiplex PCR; TCRdb's table is partial and in-frame only. Among roughly 290,000 clones, approximately 16% were seen once, and the ten largest hold 0.015%. The source is a man aged 18 to 29 with type 1 diabetes. This chain connects TRBV29-1 to TRBJ1-2, with 7 bases matching TRBD1. The sequenced material came from naive CD4+ T cells from blood. Here the CDR3 DNA reads TGCAGCGTTGCCATCAGGGGGACGGGCTATGGCTACACCTTC. It encodes CSVAIRGTGYGYTF.